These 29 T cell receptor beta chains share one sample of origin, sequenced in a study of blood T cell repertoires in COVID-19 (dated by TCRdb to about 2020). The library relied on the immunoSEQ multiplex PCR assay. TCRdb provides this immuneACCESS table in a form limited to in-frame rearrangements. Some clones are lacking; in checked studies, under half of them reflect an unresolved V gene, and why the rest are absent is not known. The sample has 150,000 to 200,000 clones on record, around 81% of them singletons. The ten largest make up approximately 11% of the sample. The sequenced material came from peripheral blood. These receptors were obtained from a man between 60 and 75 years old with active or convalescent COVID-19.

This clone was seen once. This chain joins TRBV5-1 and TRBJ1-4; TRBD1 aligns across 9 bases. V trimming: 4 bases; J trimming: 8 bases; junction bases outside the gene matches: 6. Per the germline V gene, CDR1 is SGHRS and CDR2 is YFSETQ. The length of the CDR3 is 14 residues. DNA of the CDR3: TGCGCCAGCAGCCAGGGACAGGGCGGAGAAAAACTGTTTTTT. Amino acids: CASSQGQGGEKLFF.

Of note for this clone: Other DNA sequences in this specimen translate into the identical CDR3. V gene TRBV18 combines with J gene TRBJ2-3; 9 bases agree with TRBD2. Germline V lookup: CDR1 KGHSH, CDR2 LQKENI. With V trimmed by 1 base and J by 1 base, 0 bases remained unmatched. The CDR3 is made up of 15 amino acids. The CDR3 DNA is TGTGCCAGCTCACCACTAGCGGGAGGCACAGATACGCAGTATTTT. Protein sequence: CASSPLAGGTDTQYF.

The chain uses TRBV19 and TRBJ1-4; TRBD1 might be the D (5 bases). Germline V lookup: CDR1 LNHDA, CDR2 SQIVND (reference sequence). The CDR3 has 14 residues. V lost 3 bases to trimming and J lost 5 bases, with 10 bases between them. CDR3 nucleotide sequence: TGTGCCAGTAGTATTAACAGGCGAAATGAAAAACTGTTTTTT. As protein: CASSINRRNEKLFF.

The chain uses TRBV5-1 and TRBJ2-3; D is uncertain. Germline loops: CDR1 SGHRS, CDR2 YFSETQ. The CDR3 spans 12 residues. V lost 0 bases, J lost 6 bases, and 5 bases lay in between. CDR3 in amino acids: CASSLASDTQYF. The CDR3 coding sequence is TGCGCCAGCAGCTTGGCCTCGGATACGCAGTATTTT.

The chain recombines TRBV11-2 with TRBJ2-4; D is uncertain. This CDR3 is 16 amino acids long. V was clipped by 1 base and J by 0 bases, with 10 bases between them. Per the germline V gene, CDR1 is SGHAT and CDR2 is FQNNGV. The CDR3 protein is CASSLVFPLAKNIQYF. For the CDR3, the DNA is TGTGCCAGCAGCTTAGTATTTCCCTTAGCCAAAAACATTCAGTACTTC.

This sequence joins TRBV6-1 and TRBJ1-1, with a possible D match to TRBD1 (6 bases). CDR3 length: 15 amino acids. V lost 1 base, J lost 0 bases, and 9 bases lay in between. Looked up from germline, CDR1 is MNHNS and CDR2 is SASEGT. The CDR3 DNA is TGTGCCAGCAGTGAAGTTTCAGGGGTGAACACTGAAGCTTTCTTT. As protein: CASSEVSGVNTEAFF.

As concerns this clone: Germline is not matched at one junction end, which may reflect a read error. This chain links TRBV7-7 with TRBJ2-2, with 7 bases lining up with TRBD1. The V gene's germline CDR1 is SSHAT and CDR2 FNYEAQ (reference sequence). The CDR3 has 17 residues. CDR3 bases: TGTGCTAGCAGCTTAGCCCCGACAGGGTCGAACACCGGGGAGCTGTTTTTT. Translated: CASSLAPTGSNTGELFF.

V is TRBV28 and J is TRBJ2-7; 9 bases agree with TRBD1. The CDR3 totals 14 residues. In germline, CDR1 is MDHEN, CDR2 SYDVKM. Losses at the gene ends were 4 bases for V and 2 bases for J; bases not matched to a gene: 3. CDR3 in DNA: TGTGCCAGCAGTTCGGGACAGGGAACCTACGAGCAGTACTTC. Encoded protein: CASSSGQGTYEQYF. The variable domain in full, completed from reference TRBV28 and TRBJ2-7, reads DVKVTQSSRYLVKRTGEKVFLECVQDMDHENMFWYRQDPGLGLRLIYFSYDVKMKEKGDIPEGYSVSREKKERFSLILESASTNQTSMYLCASSSGQGTYEQYFGPGTRLTVT.

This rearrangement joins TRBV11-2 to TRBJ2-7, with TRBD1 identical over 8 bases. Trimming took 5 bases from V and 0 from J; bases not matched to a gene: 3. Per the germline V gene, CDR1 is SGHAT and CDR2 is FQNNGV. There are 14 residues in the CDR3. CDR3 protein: CASSRDRNSYEQYF. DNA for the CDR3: TGTGCCAGCAGCCGGGACAGGAACTCCTACGAGCAGTACTTC. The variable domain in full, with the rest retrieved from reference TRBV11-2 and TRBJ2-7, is EAGVAQSPRYKIIEKRQSVAFWCNPISGHATLYWYQQILGQGPKLLIQFQNNGVVDDSQLPKDRFSAERLKGVDSTLKIQPAKLEDSAVYLCASSRDRNSYEQYFGPGTRLTVT.

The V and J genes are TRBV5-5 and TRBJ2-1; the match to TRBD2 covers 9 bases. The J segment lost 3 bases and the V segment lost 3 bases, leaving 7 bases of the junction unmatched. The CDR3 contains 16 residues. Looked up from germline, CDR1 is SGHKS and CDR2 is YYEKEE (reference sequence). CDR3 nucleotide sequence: TGTGCCAGCAGCTCCATTAGCGGGAGAAGCTACAATGAGCAGTTCTTC. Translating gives CASSSISGRSYNEQFF.

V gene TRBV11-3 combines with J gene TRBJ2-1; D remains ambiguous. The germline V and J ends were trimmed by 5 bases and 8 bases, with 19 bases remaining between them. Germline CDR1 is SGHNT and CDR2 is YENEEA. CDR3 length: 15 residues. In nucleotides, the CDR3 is TGTGCCAGCAGCGCCCCCGGGTCCCTAATGCATGAGCAGTTCTTC. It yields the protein CASSAPGSLMHEQFF.

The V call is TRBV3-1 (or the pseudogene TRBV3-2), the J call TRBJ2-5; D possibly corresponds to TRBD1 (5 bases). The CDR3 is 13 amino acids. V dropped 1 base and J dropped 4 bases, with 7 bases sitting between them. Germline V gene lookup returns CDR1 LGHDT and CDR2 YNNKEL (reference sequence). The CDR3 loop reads CASSQGRVETQYF. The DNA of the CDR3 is TGTGCCAGCAGCCAAGGCAGGGTAGAGACCCAGTACTTC.

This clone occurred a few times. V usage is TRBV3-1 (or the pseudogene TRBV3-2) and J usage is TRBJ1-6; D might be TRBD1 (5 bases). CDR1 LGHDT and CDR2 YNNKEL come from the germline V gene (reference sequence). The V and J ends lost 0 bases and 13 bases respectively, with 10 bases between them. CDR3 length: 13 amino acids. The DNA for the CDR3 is TGTGCCAGCAGCCAAGATCGGAGGGACCCCCTCCACTTT. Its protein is CASSQDRRDPLHF.

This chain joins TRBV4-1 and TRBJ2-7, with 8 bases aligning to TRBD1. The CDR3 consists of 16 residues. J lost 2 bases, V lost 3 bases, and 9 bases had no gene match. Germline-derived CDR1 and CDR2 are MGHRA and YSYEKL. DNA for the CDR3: TGCGCCAGCAGCCAGACCCCACAGGGGGGTACCTACGAGCAGTACTTC. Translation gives CASSQTPQGGTYEQYF.

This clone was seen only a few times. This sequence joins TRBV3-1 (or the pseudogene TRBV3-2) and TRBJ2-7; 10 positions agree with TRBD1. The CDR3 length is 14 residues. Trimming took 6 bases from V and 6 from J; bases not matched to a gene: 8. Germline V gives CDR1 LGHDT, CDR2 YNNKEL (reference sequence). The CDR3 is CASSRQGANGEQYF. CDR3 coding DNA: TGTGCCAGCAGTCGACAGGGGGCAAATGGCGAGCAGTACTTC.

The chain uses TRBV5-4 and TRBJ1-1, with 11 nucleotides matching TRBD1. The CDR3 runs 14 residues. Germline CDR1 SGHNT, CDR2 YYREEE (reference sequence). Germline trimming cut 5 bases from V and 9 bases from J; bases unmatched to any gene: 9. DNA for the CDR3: TGTGCCAGCAGTACCGGGACAGGGGGACTTCAAGCTTTCTTT. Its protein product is CASSTGTGGLQAFF.

The CDR3 DNA is TGCGCCAGCAGCTTGGACTCCCGGGGGGCCCAGTACTTC. Encoded protein: CASSLDSRGAQYF. The gene calls are TRBV5-1 and TRBJ2-5; 7 bases align to TRBD2. The ends lost 0 bases at V and 9 bases at J; junction bases unmatched: 5. In germline, CDR1 is SGHRS, CDR2 YFSETQ. This CDR3 has 13 amino acids.

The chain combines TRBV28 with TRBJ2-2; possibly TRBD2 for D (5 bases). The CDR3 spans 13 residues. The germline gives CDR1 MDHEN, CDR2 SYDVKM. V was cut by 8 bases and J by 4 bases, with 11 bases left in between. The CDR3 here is CASLEARTGELFF. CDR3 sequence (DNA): TGTGCCAGCTTGGAGGCGCGCACCGGGGAGCTGTTTTTT. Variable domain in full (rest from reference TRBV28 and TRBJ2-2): DVKVTQSSRYLVKRTGEKVFLECVQDMDHENMFWYRQDPGLGLRLIYFSYDVKMKEKGDIPEGYSVSREKKERFSLILESASTNQTSMYLCASLEARTGELFFGEGSRLTVL.

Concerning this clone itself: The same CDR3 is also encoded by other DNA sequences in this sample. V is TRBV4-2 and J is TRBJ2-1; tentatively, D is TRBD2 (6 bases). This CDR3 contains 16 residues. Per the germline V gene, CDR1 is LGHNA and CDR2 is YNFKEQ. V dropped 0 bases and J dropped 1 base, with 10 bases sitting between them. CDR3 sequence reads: CASSQDLAGSYNEQFF. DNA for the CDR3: TGTGCCAGCAGCCAAGATTTGGCGGGGTCCTACAATGAGCAGTTCTTC.

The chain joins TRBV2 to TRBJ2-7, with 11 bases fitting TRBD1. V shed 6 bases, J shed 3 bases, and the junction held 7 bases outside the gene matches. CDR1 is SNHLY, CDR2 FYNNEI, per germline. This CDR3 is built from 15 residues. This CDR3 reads CASRAGQGAYYEQYF. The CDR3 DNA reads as TGTGCCAGCAGAGCCGGACAGGGGGCCTACTACGAGCAGTACTTC.

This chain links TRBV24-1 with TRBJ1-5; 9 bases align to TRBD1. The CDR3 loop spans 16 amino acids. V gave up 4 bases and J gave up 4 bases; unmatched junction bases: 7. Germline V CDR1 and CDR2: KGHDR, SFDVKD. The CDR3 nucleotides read TGTGCCACCAGTGACCGTACAGGGGGCTGGAATCAGCCCCAGCATTTT. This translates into CATSDRTGGWNQPQHF.

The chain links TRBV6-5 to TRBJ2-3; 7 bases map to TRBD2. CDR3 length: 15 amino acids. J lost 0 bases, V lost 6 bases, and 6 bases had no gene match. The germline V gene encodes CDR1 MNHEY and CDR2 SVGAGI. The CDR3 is CASSPLATSTDTQYF. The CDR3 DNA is TGTGCCAGCAGCCCACTAGCGACCAGCACAGATACGCAGTATTTT.

CDR3 bases: TGTGCCATCAGTGACCGACTAGCGGGAGACGGCAATGAGCAGTTCTTC. This sequence encodes CAISDRLAGDGNEQFF. The rearrangement joins TRBV10-3 to TRBJ2-1, with 12 bases identical to TRBD2. J was trimmed by 6 bases and V by 3 bases; bases with no gene match: 6. Germline-derived CDR1 and CDR2 are ENHRY and SYGVKD. The CDR3 is 16 residues long.

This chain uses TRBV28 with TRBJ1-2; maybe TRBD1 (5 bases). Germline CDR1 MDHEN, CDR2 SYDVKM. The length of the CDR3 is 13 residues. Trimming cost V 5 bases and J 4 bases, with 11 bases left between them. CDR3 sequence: CASSLRVGYGYTF. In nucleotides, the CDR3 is TGTGCCAGCAGTCTCAGGGTGGGCTATGGCTACACCTTC.

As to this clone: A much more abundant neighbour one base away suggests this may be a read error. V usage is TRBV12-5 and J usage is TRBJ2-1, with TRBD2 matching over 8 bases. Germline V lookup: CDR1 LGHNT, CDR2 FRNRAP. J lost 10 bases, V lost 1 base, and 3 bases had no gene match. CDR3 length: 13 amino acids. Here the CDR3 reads CASGLGSGGEQFF. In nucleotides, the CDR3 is TGTGCTAGTGGTTTGGGGTCGGGGGGGGAGCAGTTCTTC.

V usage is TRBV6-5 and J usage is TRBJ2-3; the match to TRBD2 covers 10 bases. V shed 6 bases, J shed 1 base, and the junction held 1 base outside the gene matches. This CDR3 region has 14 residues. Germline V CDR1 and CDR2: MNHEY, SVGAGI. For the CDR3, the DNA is TGTGCCAGCAGCCTAGCGGGAGGCACAGATACGCAGTATTTT. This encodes CASSLAGGTDTQYF.

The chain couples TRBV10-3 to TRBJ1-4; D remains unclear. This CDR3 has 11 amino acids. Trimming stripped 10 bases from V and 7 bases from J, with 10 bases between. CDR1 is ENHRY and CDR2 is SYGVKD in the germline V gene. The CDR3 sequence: CATLGSEKLFF. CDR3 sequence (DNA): TGTGCCACCCTAGGGAGTGAAAAACTGTTTTTT.

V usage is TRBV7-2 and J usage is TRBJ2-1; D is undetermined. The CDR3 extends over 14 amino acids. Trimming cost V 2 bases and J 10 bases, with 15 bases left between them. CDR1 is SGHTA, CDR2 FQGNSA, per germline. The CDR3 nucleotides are TGTGCCAGCAGCTTAAGTCGCCAGGCTCTAGAGCAGTTCTTC. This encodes CASSLSRQALEQFF.

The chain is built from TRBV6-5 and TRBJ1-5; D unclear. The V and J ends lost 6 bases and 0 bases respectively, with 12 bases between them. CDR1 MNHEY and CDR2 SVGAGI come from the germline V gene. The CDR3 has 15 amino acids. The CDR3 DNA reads TGTGCCAGCAGGAAGGACTCCCATAGCAATCAGCCCCAGCATTTT. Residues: CASRKDSHSNQPQHF.